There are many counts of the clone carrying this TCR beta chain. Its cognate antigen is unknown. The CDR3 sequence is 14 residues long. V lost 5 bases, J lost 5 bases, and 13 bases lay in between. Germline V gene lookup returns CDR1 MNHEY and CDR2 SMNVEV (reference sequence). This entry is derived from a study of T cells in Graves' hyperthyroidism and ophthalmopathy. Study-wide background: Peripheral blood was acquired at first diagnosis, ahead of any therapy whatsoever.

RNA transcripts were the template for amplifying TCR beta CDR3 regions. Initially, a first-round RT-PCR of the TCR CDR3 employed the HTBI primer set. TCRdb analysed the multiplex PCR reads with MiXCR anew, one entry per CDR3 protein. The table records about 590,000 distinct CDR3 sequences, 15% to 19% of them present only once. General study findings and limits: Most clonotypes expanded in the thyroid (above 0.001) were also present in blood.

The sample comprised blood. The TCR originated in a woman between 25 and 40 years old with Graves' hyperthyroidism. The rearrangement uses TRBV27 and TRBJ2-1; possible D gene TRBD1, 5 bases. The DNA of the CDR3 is TGTGCCAGCAGTACTAACGACAGAAACAATGAGCAGTTCTTC. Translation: CASSTNDRNNEQFF.